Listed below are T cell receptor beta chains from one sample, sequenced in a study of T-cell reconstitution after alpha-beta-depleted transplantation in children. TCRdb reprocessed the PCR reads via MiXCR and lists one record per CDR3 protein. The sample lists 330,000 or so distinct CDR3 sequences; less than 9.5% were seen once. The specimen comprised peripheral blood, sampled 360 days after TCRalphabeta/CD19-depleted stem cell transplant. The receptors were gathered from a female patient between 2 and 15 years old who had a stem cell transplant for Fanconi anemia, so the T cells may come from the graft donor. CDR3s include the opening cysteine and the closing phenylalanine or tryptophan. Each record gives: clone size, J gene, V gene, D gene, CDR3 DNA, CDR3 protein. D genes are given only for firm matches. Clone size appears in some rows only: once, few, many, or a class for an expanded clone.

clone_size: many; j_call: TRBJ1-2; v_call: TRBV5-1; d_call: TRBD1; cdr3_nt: TGCGCCAGCAGCTTGGCGCGACAGGGCTATGGCTACACCTTC; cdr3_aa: CASSLARQGYGYTF
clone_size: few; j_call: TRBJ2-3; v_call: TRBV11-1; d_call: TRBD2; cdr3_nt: TGTGCCAGCAGCTTAGGTGGGACTAGCGGGGGCCTCAGCACAGATACGCAGTATTTT; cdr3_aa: CASSLGGTSGGLSTDTQYF
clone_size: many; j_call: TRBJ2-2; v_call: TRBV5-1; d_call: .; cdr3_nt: TGCGCCAGCAGCTTGGGCGAAGTGACCGGGGAGCTGTTTTTT; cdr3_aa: CASSLGEVTGELFF
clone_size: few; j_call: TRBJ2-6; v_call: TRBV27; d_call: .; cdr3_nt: TGTGCCAGCAGTTCTACCTCCTCTGGGGCCAACGTCCTGACTTTC; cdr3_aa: CASSSTSSGANVLTF
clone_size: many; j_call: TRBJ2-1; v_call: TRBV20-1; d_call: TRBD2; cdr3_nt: TGCAGTGCTAGGGGGGGAGGGCCAGGTTATAATGAGCAGTTCTTC; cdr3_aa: CSARGGGPGYNEQFF
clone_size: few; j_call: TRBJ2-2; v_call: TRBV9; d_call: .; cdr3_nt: TGTGCCAGCAGCGTAGGGTCCCACACCGGGGAGCTGTTTTTT; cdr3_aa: CASSVGSHTGELFF
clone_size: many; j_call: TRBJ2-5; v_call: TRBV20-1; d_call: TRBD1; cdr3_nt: TGCAGTGCCTTGGGGACAGGGAGGGAGACCCAGTACTTC; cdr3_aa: CSALGTGRETQYF
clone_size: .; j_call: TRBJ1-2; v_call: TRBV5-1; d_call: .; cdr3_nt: TGCGCCAGCAGCTTTCTGGGGTCGGCAAATAACTATGGCTACACCTTC; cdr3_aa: CASSFLGSANNYGYTF
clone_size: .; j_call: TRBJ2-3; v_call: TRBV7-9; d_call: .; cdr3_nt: TGTGCCAGCAGCCCCGGGGGCCGGGGGACAGATACGCAGTATTTT; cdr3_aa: CASSPGGRGTDTQYF
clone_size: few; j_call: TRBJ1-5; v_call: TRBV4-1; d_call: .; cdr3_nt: TGCGCCAGCAGCCAAGGTAGAGGCTTTCATCAGCCCCAGCATTTT; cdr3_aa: CASSQGRGFHQPQHF